This TCR beta chain was captured by sequencing in a study of T-cell memory formation after mild COVID-19. Notes on the study in general: Some responding clones appeared in pre-infection memory, suggesting cross-reactive memory joined. The study found contracting CD4+ clones mainly in CM and EM and contracting CD8+ clones in EMRA.

One entry per CDR3 protein, called by TCRdb with MiXCR from the 5' RACE reads. Of 470,000 or so distinct CDR3 sequences in the sample, roughly 18% are singletons; the top ten hold 20% to 25%. The CDR3 extends over 16 amino acids. Germline CDR1 and CDR2: KGHSH and LQKENI. J was trimmed by 7 bases and V by 4 bases; bases with no gene match: 12. This clonotype was observed a few times. Its antigen is currently unknown. The receptor comes from a man between 18 and 35 years old who had mild COVID-19 (a few samples of this study predate the infection). Cell type and time point are not known. V gene TRBV18 combines with J gene TRBJ2-7, with 11 bases matching TRBD1. Sequencing was done on a sample of PBMCs or a T cell subset sorted from them (not recorded which). CDR3 nucleotides: TGTGCCAGCTCACTTACCGGGACAGGGGGAATAGGGGAGCAGTACTTC. Amino acids: CASSLTGTGGIGEQYF.